This T cell receptor (beta chain) was retrieved from a study of regulatory T cells in long-lasting Graves disease. Study outcomes and limitations: Public clonotype sharing was higher in persistent than newly diagnosed patients. The sample size was small, and this may have reduced accuracy. The study found lower TCR diversity in persistent Graves' patients than in newly diagnosed ones.

In building TCR beta libraries, iRepertoire HTBI primers were used together with Arm-PCR of CDR3 regions. TCRdb redid the calling of the multiplex PCR reads with MiXCR, one entry per CDR3 protein. The table has over 200,000 distinct CDR3 sequences, about 18% seen once. The time point here: newly diagnosed GD, antithyroid drugs for less than 3 months. Preparation of the TCR library used RNA extracted from PBMCs. With EDTA tubes as the receptacles, 7.5 to 10 milliliters of peripheral blood were drawn. This clonotype was found many times. The antigen remains undetermined. Germline loops: CDR1 MNHEY, CDR2 SVGAGI. The CDR3 sequence is 14 residues long. Deletions cut 2 bases from V and 1 base from J, with 8 bases between.

The chain recombines TRBV6-5 with TRBJ1-1; D perhaps matches TRBD1 (6 bases). Source: peripheral blood mononuclear cells (PBMCs), taken at new diagnosis, from a patient treated with antithyroid drugs. The origin of this receptor is a female donor with Graves disease. DNA of the CDR3: TGTGCCAGCAGTTACCGGACAGCGAACACTGAAGCTTTCTTT. It yields the protein CASSYRTANTEAFF.